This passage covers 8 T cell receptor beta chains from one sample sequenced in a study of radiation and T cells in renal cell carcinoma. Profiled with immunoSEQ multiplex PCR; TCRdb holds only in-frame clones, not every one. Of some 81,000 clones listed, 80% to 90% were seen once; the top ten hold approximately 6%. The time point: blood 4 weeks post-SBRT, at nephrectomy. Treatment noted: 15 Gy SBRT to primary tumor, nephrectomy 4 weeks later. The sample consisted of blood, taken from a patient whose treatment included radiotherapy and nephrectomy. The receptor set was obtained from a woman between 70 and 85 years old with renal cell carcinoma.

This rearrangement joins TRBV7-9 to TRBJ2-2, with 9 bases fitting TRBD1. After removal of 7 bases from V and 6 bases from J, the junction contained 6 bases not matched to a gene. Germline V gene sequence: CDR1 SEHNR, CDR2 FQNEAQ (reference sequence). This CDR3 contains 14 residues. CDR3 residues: CASTNDRGAGELFF. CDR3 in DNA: TGTGCCAGCACAAACGACAGGGGGGCCGGGGAGCTGTTTTTT.

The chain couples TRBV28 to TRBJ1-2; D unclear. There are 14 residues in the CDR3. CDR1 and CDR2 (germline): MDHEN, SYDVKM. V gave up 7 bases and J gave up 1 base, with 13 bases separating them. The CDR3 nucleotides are TGTGCCAGCACTCCCGATACTCTTAACTATGGCTACACCTTC. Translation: CASTPDTLNYGYTF.

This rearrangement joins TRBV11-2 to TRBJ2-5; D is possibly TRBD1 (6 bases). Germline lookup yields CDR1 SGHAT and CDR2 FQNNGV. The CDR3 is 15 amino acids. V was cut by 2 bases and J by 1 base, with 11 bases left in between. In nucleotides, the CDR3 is TGTGCCAGCAGCTTATTGGGGACAATCCAAGAGACCCAGTACTTC. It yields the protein CASSLLGTIQETQYF.

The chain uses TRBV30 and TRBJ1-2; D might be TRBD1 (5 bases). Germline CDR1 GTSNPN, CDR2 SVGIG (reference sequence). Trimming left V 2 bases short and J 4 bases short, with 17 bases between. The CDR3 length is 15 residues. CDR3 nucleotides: TGTGCCTGGAGTCATAGTCAGGGAGGTTCCTATGGCTACACCTTC. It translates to CAWSHSQGGSYGYTF.

The CDR3 region is CASSLVGETQYF. DNA for the CDR3: TGCGCCAGCAGCTTGGTAGGGGAGACCCAGTACTTC. The rearrangement joins TRBV5-1 to TRBJ2-5; no firm D call. Germline lookup yields CDR1 SGHRS and CDR2 YFSETQ. This CDR3 has 12 residues. V was shortened by 0 bases and J by 5 bases, with 5 bases between the two germline ends.

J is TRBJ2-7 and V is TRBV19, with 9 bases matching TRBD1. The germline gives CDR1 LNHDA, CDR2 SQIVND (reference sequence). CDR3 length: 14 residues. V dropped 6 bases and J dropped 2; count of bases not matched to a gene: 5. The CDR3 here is CASRPRDRAYEQYF. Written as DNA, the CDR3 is TGTGCCAGTAGACCGCGGGACAGGGCCTACGAGCAGTACTTC.

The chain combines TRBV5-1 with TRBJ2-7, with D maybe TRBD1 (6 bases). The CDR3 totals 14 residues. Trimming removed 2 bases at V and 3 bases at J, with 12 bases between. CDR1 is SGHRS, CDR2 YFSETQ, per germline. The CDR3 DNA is TGCGCCAGCAGCTTACAGGGCGGTAGCTACGAGCAGTACTTC. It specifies CASSLQGGSYEQYF.

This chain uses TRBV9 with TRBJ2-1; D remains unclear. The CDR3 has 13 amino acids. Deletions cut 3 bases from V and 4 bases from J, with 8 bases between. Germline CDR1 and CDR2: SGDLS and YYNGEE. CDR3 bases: TGTGCCAGCAGCGCCTATATTTACAATGAGCAGTTCTTC. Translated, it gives CASSAYIYNEQFF. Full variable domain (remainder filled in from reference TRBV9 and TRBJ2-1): DSGVTQTPKHLITATGQRVTLRCSPRSGDLSVYWYQQSLDQGLQFLIQYYNGEERAKGNILERFSAQQFPDLHSELNLSSLELGDSALYFCASSAYIYNEQFFGPGTRLTVL.